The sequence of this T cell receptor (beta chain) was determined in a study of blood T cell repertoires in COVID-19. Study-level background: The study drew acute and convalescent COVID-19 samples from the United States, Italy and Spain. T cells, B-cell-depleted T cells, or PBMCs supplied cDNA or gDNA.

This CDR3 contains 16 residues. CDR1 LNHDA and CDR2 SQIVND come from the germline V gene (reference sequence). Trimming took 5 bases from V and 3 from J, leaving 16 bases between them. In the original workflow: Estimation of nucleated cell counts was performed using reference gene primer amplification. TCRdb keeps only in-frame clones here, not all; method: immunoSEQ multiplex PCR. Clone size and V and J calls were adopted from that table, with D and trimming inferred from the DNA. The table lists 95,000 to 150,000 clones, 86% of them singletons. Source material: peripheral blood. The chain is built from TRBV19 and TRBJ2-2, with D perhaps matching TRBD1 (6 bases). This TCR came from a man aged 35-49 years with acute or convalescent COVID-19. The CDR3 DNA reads TGTGCCAGTAGTCGCAGGGGATTCCCCCACACCGGGGAGCTGTTTTTT. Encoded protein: CASSRRGFPHTGELFF.